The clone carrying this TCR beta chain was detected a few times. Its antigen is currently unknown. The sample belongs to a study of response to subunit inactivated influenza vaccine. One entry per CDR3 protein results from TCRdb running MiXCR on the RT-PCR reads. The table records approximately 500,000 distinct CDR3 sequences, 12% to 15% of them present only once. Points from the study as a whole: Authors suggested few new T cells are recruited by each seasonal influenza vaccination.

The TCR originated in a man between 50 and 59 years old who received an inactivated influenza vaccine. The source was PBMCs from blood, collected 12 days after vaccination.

The CDR3 DNA is TGTGCCAGCAAGGACAGGGACCATGAAAAACTGTTTTTT. It translates to CASKDRDHEKLFF. The rearrangement joins TRBV7-9 to TRBJ1-4; TRBD1 matches 8 bases. Germline V gene lookup returns CDR1 SEHNR and CDR2 FQNEAQ (reference sequence). Trimming removed 7 bases from V and 6 bases from J; junction bases left unmatched: 4. This CDR3 comprises 13 residues.